This is a list of T cell receptor beta chains from one sample in a study of blood T cell repertoires in COVID-19. Assay used: immunoSEQ multiplex PCR; TCRdb lists only in-frame clones, some missing. The data hold nearly 400,000 clones, with just under 90% observed a single time. Material: PBMCs or T cells enriched from blood (not recorded which). These receptors all stem from a woman in her 30s who had recovered from COVID-19. CDR3s include the opening cysteine and the closing phenylalanine or tryptophan. A D gene is named only where the DNA matches it firmly. Clone sizes are given selectively: once, few, many, or a class where the clone is expanded.

clone_size	v_call	j_call	d_call	cdr3_aa	cdr3_nt
-	TRBV5-1	TRBJ1-3	TRBD1	CASSTGTGSGNTIYF	TGCGCCAGCAGCACCGGGACAGGCTCTGGAAACACCATATATTTT
once	TRBV2	TRBJ2-2	-	CASRSASTGELFF	TGTGCCAGCAGGTCTGCCAGCACCGGGGAGCTGTTTTTT
-	TRBV19	TRBJ1-2	TRBD1	CASSILGRGPGGYTF	TGTGCCAGTAGTATATTAGGCAGGGGGCCTGGCGGCTACACCTTC
-	TRBV5-1	TRBJ2-3	-	CASSLGHSTDTQYF	TGCGCCAGCAGCCTCGGACACAGCACAGATACGCAGTATTTT
-	TRBV30	TRBJ1-1	TRBD1	CAWKKGATGMGTEAFF	TGTGCCTGGAAAAAAGGGGCGACAGGGATGGGCACTGAAGCTTTCTTT
-	TRBV7-2	TRBJ2-1	-	CASILMGGGSYNEQFF	TGTGCCAGCATCCTAATGGGTGGCGGATCCTACAATGAGCAGTTCTTC
-	TRBV7-9	TRBJ2-7	-	CASKDKFYEQYF	TGTGCCAGCAAGGACAAATTCTACGAGCAGTACTTC
-	TRBV3-1/TRBV3-2	TRBJ1-2	TRBD1	CASSVQGANGYTF	TGTGCCAGCAGCGTACAGGGGGCGAATGGCTACACCTTC
once	TRBV30	TRBJ2-7	TRBD1	CAWARGQGYEQYF	TGTGCCTGGGCGCGCGGACAGGGCTACGAGCAGTACTTC
-	TRBV5-1	TRBJ1-1	-	CASSAGNSEAFF	TGCGCCAGCAGTGCGGGAAACTCTGAAGCTTTCTTT
-	TRBV5-1	TRBJ2-7	-	CASSQRWTAGVQYF	TGCGCCAGCAGCCAGAGATGGACGGCGGGCGTGCAGTACTTC
-	TRBV3-1/TRBV3-2	TRBJ2-7	TRBD1	CASSLGQGDYEQYF	TGTGCCAGCAGCCTCGGACAGGGTGATTACGAGCAGTACTTC
-	TRBV27	TRBJ2-2	-	CASNSGENTGELFF	TGTGCCAGCAACTCAGGGGAAAACACCGGGGAGCTGTTTTTT
-	TRBV12-5	TRBJ2-7	TRBD1	CASGLVQGGAYREQYF	TGTGCTAGTGGTTTGGTACAAGGGGGCGCGTACCGCGAGCAGTACTTC
-	TRBV5-1	TRBJ1-2	TRBD1	CASSLKGQGLYGYTF	TGCGCCAGCAGCTTGAAGGGACAGGGGCTCTATGGCTACACCTTC
-	TRBV30	TRBJ1-2	TRBD1	CAWRANRGISYTF	TGTGCCTGGAGGGCCAACAGGGGAATCAGCTACACCTTC
few	TRBV9	TRBJ1-2	-	CASSVQGGYGYTF	TGTGCCAGCAGCGTACAAGGGGGCTATGGCTACACCTTC
-	TRBV10-3	TRBJ1-5	-	CAVSQGYSNQPQHF	TGTGCCGTCTCACAGGGCTATAGCAATCAGCCCCAGCATTTT
-	TRBV5-4	TRBJ1-1	-	CASSWGGRDREAFF	TGTGCCAGCAGCTGGGGGGGGCGTGACCGTGAAGCTTTCTTT
once	TRBV9	TRBJ1-3	TRBD1	CASSVWDRGSGNTIYF	TGTGCCAGCAGCGTATGGGACAGGGGCTCTGGAAACACCATATATTTT
-	TRBV6-5	TRBJ1-1	TRBD1	CASSYGPGTENTEAFF	TGTGCCAGCAGTTACGGCCCCGGGACAGAGAACACTGAAGCTTTCTTT
-	TRBV5-1	TRBJ2-7	-	CASSRDRPVAGEQYF	TGCGCCAGCAGCCGGGATCGCCCGGTGGCAGGCGAGCAGTACTTC
-	TRBV7-6	TRBJ1-2	-	CASSPTTGRDYGYTF	TGTGCCAGCAGCCCGACCACAGGGAGGGACTATGGCTACACCTTC
-	TRBV5-8	TRBJ1-2	-	CASSPGTLSSNYGYTF	TGTGCCAGCAGCCCGGGGACACTTTCGTCTAACTATGGCTACACCTTC
-	TRBV6-6	TRBJ1-4	-	CASRTGLEKLFF	TGTGCCAGCAGAACAGGGTTAGAAAAACTGTTTTTT